One and the same sample provided the 30 T cell receptor beta chains below, sequenced in a study of OX40 agonist ivuxolimab in advanced cancers. Clones were sequenced by immunoSEQ multiplex PCR, and TCRdb holds only the in-frame ones, with some missing. The repertoire holds about 80,000 clones, just over 85% seen once, with 1.5% to 2% in the top ten. The sample in question was CD4+ or CD8+ T cells sorted from blood, obtained in a trial of the OX40 agonist ivuxolimab. The source of these receptors is an adult with an advanced solid tumor such as melanoma, head and neck, liver or kidney cancer.

The chain joins TRBV7-3 to TRBJ1-3; D is uncertain. The germline CDR1 and CDR2 sequences are SGHTA and FQGTGA. Trimming took 8 bases from V and 3 from J, leaving 5 bases between them. The CDR3 loop spans 11 amino acids. CDR3 nucleotide sequence: TGTGCCAGCGGAGATGGAAACACCATATATTTT. It is translated as CASGDGNTIYF.

The chain joins TRBV7-2 to TRBJ2-5, with TRBD1 matching 7 bases. V shed 3 bases and J 2 bases; nucleotides not matched to a gene: 3. The CDR3 has 14 residues. In germline, CDR1 is SGHTA, CDR2 FQGNSA. The CDR3 is CASSFRTGQETQYF. In DNA form, the CDR3 reads TGTGCCAGCAGCTTCAGGACAGGACAAGAGACCCAGTACTTC.

This chain uses TRBV19 with TRBJ2-1, with D possibly TRBD1 on 5 matching bases. Trimming took 1 base from V and 0 from J, leaving 10 bases between them. The CDR3 has 16 amino acids. Germline V lookup: CDR1 LNHDA, CDR2 SQIVND (reference sequence). The CDR3 DNA reads as TGTGCCAGTAGTATAGGACAGCGTCGCTCCTACAATGAGCAGTTCTTC. Amino acids: CASSIGQRRSYNEQFF.

The chain uses TRBV5-1 and TRBJ2-7, with D unresolved. Germline-derived CDR1 and CDR2 are SGHRS and YFSETQ. Between the trimmed V and J ends, which lost 2 bases and 2 bases, there was a span of 8 bases. CDR3 length equals 13 residues. The CDR3 loop reads CASSLTETYEQYF. The CDR3 region has the DNA TGCGCCAGCAGCTTAACGGAGACCTACGAGCAGTACTTC.

This clone was picked up one time. V usage is TRBV2 and J usage is TRBJ2-3; TRBD2 agrees at 8 bases. CDR1 SNHLY and CDR2 FYNNEI come from the germline V gene. Trimming at V came to 5 bases and at J to 0 bases, leaving 7 bases not matched to a gene. This CDR3 region has 16 residues. CDR3 sequence reads: CASSRSAGVSTDTQYF. CDR3 nucleotides: TGTGCCAGCAGTCGATCAGCGGGGGTTAGCACAGATACGCAGTATTTT. Looking up the rest from reference TRBV2 and TRBJ2-3 gives the full variable domain: EPEVTQTPSHQVTQMGQEVILRCVPISNHLYFYWYRQILGQKVEFLVSFYNNEISEKSEIFDDQFSVERPDGSNFTLKIRSTKLEDSAMYFCASSRSAGVSTDTQYFGPGTRLTVL.

The chain is built from TRBV6-6 and TRBJ2-3; 8 bases are shared with TRBD2. Germline V gene data show CDR1 as MNHNY and CDR2 as SVGAGI (reference sequence). V dropped 0 bases and J dropped 6; count of bases not matched to a gene: 8. This CDR3 has 16 residues. The CDR3 DNA is TGTGCCAGCAGTTACTCGAGTGCGGGAGGAGGGGATACGCAGTATTTT. It is translated as CASSYSSAGGGDTQYF.

This chain connects TRBV21-1 to TRBJ1-2; the table's D gene call, TRBD1, was not cross checked with the DNA. TRBV21-1 is described as a pseudogene. This CDR3 contains 16 residues. In DNA, the CDR3 is TGTGCCAGCAGCAAAAGGCTAAACAGGGAGAACTATGGCTACACCTTC. Translating gives CASSKRLNRENYGYTF.

The chain employs TRBV7-2 and TRBJ1-6; no clear D. Trimming took off 4 bases at V and 9 bases at J, with 13 bases between the two ends. Looked up from germline, CDR1 is SGHTA and CDR2 is FQGNSA. The CDR3 has 14 residues. The CDR3 loop is CASSSYSEGSPLHF. The CDR3 DNA follows: TGTGCCAGCAGCTCGTACAGCGAGGGTTCACCCCTCCACTTT.

The chain has TRBV7-2 and TRBJ2-2, with 8 bases matching TRBD1. This CDR3 contains 15 residues. Germline values: CDR1 SGHTA, CDR2 FQGNSA. Trimming took 1 base from V and 6 from J; bases not matched to a gene: 4. This chain's CDR3 is CASSLGQGRAGELFF. CDR3 DNA: TGTGCCAGCAGCTTAGGACAGGGGCGGGCCGGGGAGCTGTTTTTT.

The chain is built from TRBV2 and TRBJ2-5; D remains unclear. V was clipped by 6 bases and J by 1 base, with 15 bases between them. Germline CDR1 reads SNHLY; CDR2 reads FYNNEI. This CDR3 region has 15 residues. The CDR3 region is CASRVQTQPQETQYF. The CDR3 DNA follows: TGTGCCAGCAGGGTACAGACCCAGCCCCAAGAGACCCAGTACTTC.

This clone has just one count. The genes are TRBV7-3 and TRBJ2-6, with TRBD1 matching 8 bases. J lost 1 base, V lost 3 bases, and 5 bases had no gene match. The germline gives CDR1 SGHTA, CDR2 FQGTGA. The CDR3 is 17 amino acids. CDR3 in DNA: TGTGCCAGCAGCTTGACAGGGGCCAAGTCTGGGGCCAACGTCCTGACTTTC. Its translation is CASSLTGAKSGANVLTF.

The chain employs TRBV5-8 and TRBJ1-1, with 9 bases lining up with TRBD1. V dropped 2 bases and J dropped 5; count of bases not matched to a gene: 7. In germline, CDR1 is SGHTS, CDR2 YDEGEE. The CDR3 covers 15 residues. CDR3 sequence: CASSFNRGRGTEAFF. As DNA, the CDR3 is TGTGCCAGCAGCTTCAACAGGGGGCGCGGAACTGAAGCTTTCTTT.

The rearrangement links TRBV7-2 to TRBJ1-2; D remains unclear. CDR3 size: 14 residues. V was trimmed by 1 base and J by 3 bases, leaving 9 bases between them. Looked up from germline, CDR1 is SGHTA and CDR2 is FQGNSA. For the CDR3, the DNA is TGTGCCAGCAGCTTAGGCCAGGAGTACTATGGCTACACCTTC. This encodes CASSLGQEYYGYTF. The entire variable domain, with the rest obtained from reference TRBV7-2 and TRBJ1-2, is as follows: GAGVSQSPSNKVTEKGKDVELRCDPISGHTALYWYRQSLGQGLEFLIYFQGNSAPDKSGLPSDRFSAERTGGSVSTLTIQRTQQEDSAVYLCASSLGQEYYGYTFGSGTRLTVV.

The chain uses TRBV7-3 and TRBJ2-1; D uncertain. CDR3 size: 15 residues. From germline, CDR1 is SGHTA and CDR2 FQGTGA. V was clipped by 5 bases and J by 4 bases, with 15 bases between them. CDR3 sequence (DNA): TGTGCCAGCAGCCCCAATTCCGTAGCTTACAATGAGCAGTTCTTC. Translating gives CASSPNSVAYNEQFF.

A word on this clone: The sample contains more than one DNA sequence encoding this CDR3. CDR3 coding DNA: TGTGCCAGCAAATGGGGGCGGGAGAGGGACGGGGAGCTGTTTTTT. It is translated as CASKWGRERDGELFF. The V call is TRBV7-9, the J call TRBJ2-2; tentatively, D is TRBD2 (7 bases). This CDR3 contains 15 residues. Trimming stripped 7 bases from V and 7 bases from J, with 19 bases between. Germline V gene sequence: CDR1 SEHNR, CDR2 FQNEAQ (reference sequence). Full variable domain (missing parts from reference TRBV7-9 and TRBJ2-2): DTGVSQNPRHKITKRGQNVTFRCDPISEHNRLYWYRQTLGQGPEFLTYFQNEAQLEKSRLLSDRFSAERPKGSFSTLEIQRTEQGDSAMYLCASKWGRERDGELFFGEGSRLTVL.

This clone was counted once. At the DNA level, this CDR3 is encoded by other sequences in the same sample as well. This chain joins TRBV13 and TRBJ2-1, with D possibly TRBD2 on 5 matching bases. The CDR3 is 14 residues long. Trimming took 5 bases from V and 10 from J, leaving 18 bases between them. From germline, CDR1 is PRHDT and CDR2 FYEKMQ (reference sequence). For the CDR3, the DNA is TGTGCCAGCAGCCCCAGGAGGCAGTTTGGGGAGCAGTTCTTC. It encodes CASSPRRQFGEQFF.

The DNA for the CDR3 is TGTGCCAGCTCACCGACTAGTCTGGGAGATACGCAGTATTTT. This codes for CASSPTSLGDTQYF. This chain joins TRBV18 and TRBJ2-3; a possible D gene is TRBD2 (6 bases). CDR1 and CDR2 from the germline V gene are KGHSH and LQKENI. V was pared by 3 bases and J by 5 bases, with 12 bases between. The CDR3 spans 14 residues.

This chain connects TRBV5-4 to TRBJ1-1; unclear D gene. V gave up 0 bases and J gave up 5 bases, with 11 bases separating them. This CDR3 is 14 amino acids long. Germline V gene data show CDR1 as SGHNT and CDR2 as YYREEE (reference sequence). For the CDR3, the DNA is TGTGCCAGCAGCTTGGTCCGGGTTCGGACTGAAGCTTTCTTT. It translates to CASSLVRVRTEAFF.

The chain uses TRBV18 and TRBJ2-7, with 14 bases aligning to TRBD2. CDR1 and CDR2 (germline): KGHSH, LQKENI. The J segment lost 6 bases and the V segment lost 6 bases, leaving 4 bases of the junction unmatched. The CDR3 contains 14 residues. The CDR3 coding sequence is TGTGCCAGCTCCAACGGACTAGCGGGAGGCGAGCAGTACTTC. Its protein is CASSNGLAGGEQYF.

The chain couples TRBV9 to TRBJ2-5, with 14 bases identical to TRBD2. This CDR3 has 17 amino acids. Germline V gives CDR1 SGDLS, CDR2 YYNGEE. V trimming: 4 bases; J trimming: 2 bases; junction bases outside the gene matches: 7. This CDR3 is CASSSGTSGGSQETQYF. CDR3 nucleotides: TGTGCCAGCAGCTCCGGGACTAGCGGGGGTTCGCAAGAGACCCAGTACTTC. Filled out from reference TRBV9 and TRBJ2-5, the complete variable domain reads DSGVTQTPKHLITATGQRVTLRCSPRSGDLSVYWYQQSLDQGLQFLIQYYNGEERAKGNILERFSAQQFPDLHSELNLSSLELGDSALYFCASSSGTSGGSQETQYFGPGTRLLVL.

The rearrangement joins TRBV11-2 to TRBJ1-5; D not resolved. The germline V gene has CDR1 SGHAT and CDR2 FQNNGV. The CDR3 is made up of 17 amino acids. With 3 bases removed from V and 2 bases from J, the gap between germline ends came to 17 bases. CDR3 nucleotide sequence: TGTGCCAGCAGCTTCCAGACGACCCGGGGAGGCAATCAGCCCCAGCATTTT. It codes for CASSFQTTRGGNQPQHF.

The J gene is TRBJ1-5, the V gene TRBV7-9; unclear D gene. The CDR3 loop spans 15 amino acids. V was pared by 1 base and J by 2 bases, with 9 bases between. Germline-derived CDR1 and CDR2 are SEHNR and FQNEAQ (reference sequence). The CDR3 loop reads CASSLGSNRNQPQHF. CDR3 DNA: TGTGCCAGCAGCTTAGGGTCGAATCGCAATCAGCCCCAGCATTTT.

The V call is TRBV28, the J call TRBJ2-5, with 7 positions matching TRBD2. Trimming cost V 6 bases and J 1 base; bases outside gene matches: 5. CDR1 and CDR2 from the germline V gene are MDHEN and SYDVKM. The CDR3 consists of 14 residues. CDR3 bases: TGTGCCAGCAGCGTCGGGGGGATCCAAGAGACCCAGTACTTC. Its translation is CASSVGGIQETQYF.

This chain joins TRBV5-1 and TRBJ1-4; a possible D gene is TRBD1 (5 bases). This CDR3 region has 13 residues. V shed 5 bases and J shed 8 bases, with 13 bases lying between them. The V gene's germline CDR1 is SGHRS and CDR2 YFSETQ. In nucleotides, the CDR3 is TGCGCCAGCAGGACAGTTGAGGAAGAAAAACTGTTTTTT. Translating it yields CASRTVEEEKLFF.

This clone has more than one count but fewer than ten. V is TRBV9 and J is TRBJ1-3, with D uncertain. V lost 4 bases, J lost 0 bases, and 8 bases lay in between. Germline V gives CDR1 SGDLS, CDR2 YYNGEE. The CDR3 consists of 14 residues. CDR3 nucleotide sequence: TGTGCCAGCAGCCCGACGAGCTCTGGAAACACCATATATTTT. Encoded protein: CASSPTSSGNTIYF.

The V call is TRBV7-2, the J call TRBJ2-7; 15 positions agree with TRBD2. Germline lookup yields CDR1 SGHTA and CDR2 FQGNSA. This CDR3 contains 16 residues. V dropped 6 bases and J dropped 2; count of bases not matched to a gene: 5. Written as DNA, the CDR3 is TGTGCCAGCAGGAGGACTAGCGGGGGGGCCACCTACGAGCAGTACTTC. It specifies CASRRTSGGATYEQYF.

The chain uses TRBV28 and TRBJ1-6; D is perhaps TRBD1 (5 bases). The CDR3 loop spans 14 amino acids. The V gene lost 6 bases and the J gene lost 7 bases, with 13 bases spanning the gap. Germline values: CDR1 MDHEN, CDR2 SYDVKM. The DNA for the CDR3 is TGTGCCAGCAGCCAGCCGGGACCGAATTCACCCCTCCACTTT. Its protein is CASSQPGPNSPLHF.

This clone has only a few counts. The chain uses TRBV30 and TRBJ1-5; D is ambiguous. The V gene lost 0 bases and the J gene lost 3 bases, with 6 bases spanning the gap. Germline CDR1 reads GTSNPN; CDR2 reads SVGIG (reference sequence). This CDR3 is built from 13 residues. The CDR3 sequence: CAWSVRVNQPQHF. The CDR3 DNA reads as TGTGCCTGGAGTGTCCGGGTCAATCAGCCCCAGCATTTT.

This chain uses TRBV29-1 with TRBJ1-1, with D perhaps TRBD1 (6 bases). The CDR3 runs 12 residues. With 4 bases removed from V and 2 bases from J, the gap between germline ends came to 8 bases. CDR1 and CDR2 (germline): SQVTM, ANQGSEA. The CDR3, as DNA: TGCAGCGTTGGGACAGCCAACACTGAAGCTTTCTTT. Its translation: CSVGTANTEAFF.

CDR3 nucleotide sequence: TGTGCCAGCAGTACGACATCAGGGGCCAACGTCCTGACTTTC. It is translated as CASSTTSGANVLTF. The chain employs TRBV28 and TRBJ2-6; D remains ambiguous. This CDR3 region has 14 residues. V dropped 5 bases and J dropped 4 bases, with 9 bases sitting between them. CDR1 and CDR2 (germline): MDHEN, SYDVKM. The full variable domain, its missing parts supplied by reference TRBV28 and TRBJ2-6, is DVKVTQSSRYLVKRTGEKVFLECVQDMDHENMFWYRQDPGLGLRLIYFSYDVKMKEKGDIPEGYSVSREKKERFSLILESASTNQTSMYLCASSTTSGANVLTFGAGSRLTVL.